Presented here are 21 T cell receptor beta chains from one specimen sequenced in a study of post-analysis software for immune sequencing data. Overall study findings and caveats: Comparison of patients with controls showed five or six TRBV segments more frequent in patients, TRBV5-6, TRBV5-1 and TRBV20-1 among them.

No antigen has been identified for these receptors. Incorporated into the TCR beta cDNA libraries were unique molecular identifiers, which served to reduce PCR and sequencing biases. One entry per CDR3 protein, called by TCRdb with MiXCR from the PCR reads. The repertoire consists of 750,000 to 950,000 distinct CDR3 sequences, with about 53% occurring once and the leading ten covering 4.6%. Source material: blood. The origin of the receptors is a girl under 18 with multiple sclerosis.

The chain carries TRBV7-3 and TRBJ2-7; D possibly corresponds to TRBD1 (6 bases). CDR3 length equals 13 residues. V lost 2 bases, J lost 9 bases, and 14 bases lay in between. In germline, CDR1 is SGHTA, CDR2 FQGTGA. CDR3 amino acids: CASSLSRGQRQYF. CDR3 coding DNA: TGTGCCAGCAGCTTATCCAGAGGACAGAGGCAGTACTTC. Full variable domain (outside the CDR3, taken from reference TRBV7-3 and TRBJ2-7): GAGVSQTPSNKVTEKGKYVELRCDPISGHTALYWYRQSLGQGPEFLIYFQGTGAADDSGLPNDRFFAVRPEGSVSTLKIQRTERGDSAVYLCASSLSRGQRQYFGPGTRLTVT.

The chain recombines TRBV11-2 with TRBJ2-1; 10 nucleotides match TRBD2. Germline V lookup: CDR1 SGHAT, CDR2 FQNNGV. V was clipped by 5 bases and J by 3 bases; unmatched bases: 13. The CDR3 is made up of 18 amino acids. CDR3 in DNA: TGTGCCAGCAGCGAGCGGGGAAGCGGGGGGGCCCACTACAATGAGCAGTTCTTC. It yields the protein CASSERGSGGAHYNEQFF.

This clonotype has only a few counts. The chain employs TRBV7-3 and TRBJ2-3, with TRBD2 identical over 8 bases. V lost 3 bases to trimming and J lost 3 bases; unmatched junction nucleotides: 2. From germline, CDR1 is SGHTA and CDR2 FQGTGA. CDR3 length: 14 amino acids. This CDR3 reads CASSFGLATDTQYF. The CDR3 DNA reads TGTGCCAGCAGCTTTGGACTAGCAACAGATACGCAGTATTTT.

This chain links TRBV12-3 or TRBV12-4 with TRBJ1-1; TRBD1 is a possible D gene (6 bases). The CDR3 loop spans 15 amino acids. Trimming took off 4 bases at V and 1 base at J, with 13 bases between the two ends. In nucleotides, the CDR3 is TGTGCCAGCAGTTCGCAGGGGTGGCGGAACACTGAAGCTTTCTTT. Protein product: CASSSQGWRNTEAFF.

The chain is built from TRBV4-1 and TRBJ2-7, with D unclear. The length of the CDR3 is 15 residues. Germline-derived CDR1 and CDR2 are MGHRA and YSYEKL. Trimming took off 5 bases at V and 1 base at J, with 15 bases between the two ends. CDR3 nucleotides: TGCGCCAGCAGCTTAGCCTCGGACGGATCCTACGAGCAGTACTTC. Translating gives CASSLASDGSYEQYF.

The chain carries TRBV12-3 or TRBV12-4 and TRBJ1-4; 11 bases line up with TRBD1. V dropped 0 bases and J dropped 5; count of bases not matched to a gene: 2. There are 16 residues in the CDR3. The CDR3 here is CASSLAGTGGNEKLFF. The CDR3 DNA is TGTGCCAGCAGTTTAGCCGGGACAGGGGGGAATGAAAAACTGTTTTTT.

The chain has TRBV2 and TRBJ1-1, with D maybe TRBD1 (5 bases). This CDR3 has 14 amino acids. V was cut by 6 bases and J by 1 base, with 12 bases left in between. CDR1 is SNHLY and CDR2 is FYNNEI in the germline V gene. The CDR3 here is CASRRMTENTEAFF. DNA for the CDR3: TGTGCCAGCAGAAGAATGACAGAGAACACTGAAGCTTTCTTT.

CDR3 DNA: TGTGCCAGTAGACCCCTGACAGGGGAAGCTTTCTTT. Translated: CASRPLTGEAFF. The rearrangement joins TRBV19 to TRBJ1-1; 7 bases fit TRBD1. V lost 6 bases to trimming and J lost 8 bases; unmatched junction nucleotides: 6. This CDR3 is built from 12 residues. Germline V gene data show CDR1 as LNHDA and CDR2 as SQIVND (reference sequence).

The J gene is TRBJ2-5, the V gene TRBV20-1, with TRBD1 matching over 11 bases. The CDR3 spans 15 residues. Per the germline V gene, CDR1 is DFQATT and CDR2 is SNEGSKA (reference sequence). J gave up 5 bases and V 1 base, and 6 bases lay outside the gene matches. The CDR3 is CSARAGQGARETQYF. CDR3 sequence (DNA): TGCAGTGCTAGAGCAGGACAGGGGGCGCGGGAGACCCAGTACTTC.

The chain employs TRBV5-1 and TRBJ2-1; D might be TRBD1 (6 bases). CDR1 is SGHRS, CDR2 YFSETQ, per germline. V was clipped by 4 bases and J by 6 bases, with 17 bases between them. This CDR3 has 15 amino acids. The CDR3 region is CASSPRPDSSNEQFF. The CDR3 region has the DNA TGCGCCAGCAGCCCGAGACCGGACAGTTCCAATGAGCAGTTCTTC.

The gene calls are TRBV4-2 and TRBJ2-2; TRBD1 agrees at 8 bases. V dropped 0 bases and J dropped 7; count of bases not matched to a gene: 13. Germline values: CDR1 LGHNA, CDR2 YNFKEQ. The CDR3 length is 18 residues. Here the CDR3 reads CASSQEGGRTGNVGELFF. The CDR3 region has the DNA TGTGCCAGCAGCCAAGAAGGGGGAAGGACAGGGAATGTCGGGGAGCTGTTTTTT.

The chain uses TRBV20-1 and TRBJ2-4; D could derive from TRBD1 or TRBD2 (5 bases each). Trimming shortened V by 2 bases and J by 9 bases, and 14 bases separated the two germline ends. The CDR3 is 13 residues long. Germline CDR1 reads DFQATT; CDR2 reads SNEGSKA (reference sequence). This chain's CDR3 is CSARRGERSIQYF. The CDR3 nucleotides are TGCAGTGCTAGAAGAGGGGAGAGGAGCATTCAGTACTTC.

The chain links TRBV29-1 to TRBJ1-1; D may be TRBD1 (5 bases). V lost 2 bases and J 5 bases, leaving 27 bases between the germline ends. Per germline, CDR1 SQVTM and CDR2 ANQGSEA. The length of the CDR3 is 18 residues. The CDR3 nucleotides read TGCAGCGTTGAACTCGGGGCAGGATTTTCAGGGAGGAGAACTGAAGCTTTCTTT. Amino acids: CSVELGAGFSGRRTEAFF.

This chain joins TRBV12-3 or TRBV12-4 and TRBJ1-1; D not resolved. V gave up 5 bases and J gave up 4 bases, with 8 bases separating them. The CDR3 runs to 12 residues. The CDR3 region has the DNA TGTGCCAGCAGTCCTCCAAGCACTGAAGCTTTCTTT. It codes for CASSPPSTEAFF.

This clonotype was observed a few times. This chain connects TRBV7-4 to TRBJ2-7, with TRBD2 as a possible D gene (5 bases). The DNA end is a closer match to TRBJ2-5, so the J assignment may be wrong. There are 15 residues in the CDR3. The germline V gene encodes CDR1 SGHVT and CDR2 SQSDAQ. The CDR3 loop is CASSLAREGHRTQYF. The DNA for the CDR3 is TGTGCCAGCAGCTTAGCCCGAGAGGGCCATAGGACCCAGTACTTC.

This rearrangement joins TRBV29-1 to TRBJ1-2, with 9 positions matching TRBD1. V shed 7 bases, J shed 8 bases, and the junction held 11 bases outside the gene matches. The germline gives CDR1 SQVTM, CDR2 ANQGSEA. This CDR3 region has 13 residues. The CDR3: CSATGTGSRGYTF. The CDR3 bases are TGCAGCGCTACCGGGACAGGGTCGCGCGGCTACACCTTC.

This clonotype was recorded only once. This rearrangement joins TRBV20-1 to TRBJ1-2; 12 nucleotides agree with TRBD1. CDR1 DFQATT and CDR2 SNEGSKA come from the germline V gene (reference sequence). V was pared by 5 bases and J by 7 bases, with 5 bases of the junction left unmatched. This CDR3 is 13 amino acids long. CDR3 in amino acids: CSAGTGGGSGYTF. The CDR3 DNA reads TGCAGTGCTGGGACAGGGGGCGGAAGTGGCTACACCTTC.

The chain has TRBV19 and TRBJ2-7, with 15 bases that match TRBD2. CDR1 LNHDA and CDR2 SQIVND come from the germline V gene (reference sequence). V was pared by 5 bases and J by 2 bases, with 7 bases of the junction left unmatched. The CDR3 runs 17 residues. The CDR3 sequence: CASSPGLAGGSPYEQYF. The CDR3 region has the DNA TGTGCCAGTAGTCCCGGACTAGCGGGGGGGTCGCCCTACGAGCAGTACTTC.

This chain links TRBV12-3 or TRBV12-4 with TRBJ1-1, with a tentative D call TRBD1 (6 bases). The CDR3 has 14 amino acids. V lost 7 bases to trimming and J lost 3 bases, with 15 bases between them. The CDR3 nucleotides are TGTGCCAGCACCCTGGGGGGGCTGGACACTGAAGCTTTCTTT. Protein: CASTLGGLDTEAFF.

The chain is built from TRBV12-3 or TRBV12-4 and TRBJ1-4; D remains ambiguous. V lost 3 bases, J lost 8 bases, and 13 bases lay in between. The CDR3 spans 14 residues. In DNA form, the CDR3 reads TGTGCCAGCAGTTTCGAAGGGTTGCGGGAAAAACTGTTTTTT. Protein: CASSFEGLREKLFF.

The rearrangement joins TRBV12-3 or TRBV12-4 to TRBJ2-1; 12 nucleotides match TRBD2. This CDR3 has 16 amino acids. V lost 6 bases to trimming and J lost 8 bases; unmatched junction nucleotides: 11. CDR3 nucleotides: TGTGCCAGCAGCTCGAGGGCTAGCGGGGGGGGCGATGAGCAGTTCTTC. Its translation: CASSSRASGGGDEQFF.